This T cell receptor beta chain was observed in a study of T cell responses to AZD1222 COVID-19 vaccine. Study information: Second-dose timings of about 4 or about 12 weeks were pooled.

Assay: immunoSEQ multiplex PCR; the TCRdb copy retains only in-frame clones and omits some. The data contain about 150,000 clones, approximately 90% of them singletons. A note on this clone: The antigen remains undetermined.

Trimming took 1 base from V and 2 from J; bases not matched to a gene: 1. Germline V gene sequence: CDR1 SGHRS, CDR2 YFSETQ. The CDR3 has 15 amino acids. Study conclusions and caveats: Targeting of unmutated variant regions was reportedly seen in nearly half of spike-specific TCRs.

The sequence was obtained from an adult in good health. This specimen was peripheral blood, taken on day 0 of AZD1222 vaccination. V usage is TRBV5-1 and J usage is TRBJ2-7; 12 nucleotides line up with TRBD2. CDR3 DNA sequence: TGCGCCAGCAGCTTGAGACTAGCGGGAGCCTACGAGCAGTACTTC. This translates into CASSLRLAGAYEQYF.